This is a list of T cell receptor beta chains from one sample in a study of control samples from healthy donors and cancer patients. Clones were sequenced by immunoSEQ multiplex PCR, and TCRdb holds only the in-frame ones, with some missing. The table shows around 250,000 clones, with about 80% occurring only once. The sequenced sample consisted of PBMCs. The source is a woman aged 60 to 75 with lung cancer. Each CDR3 is given with its conserved first and last residue. The order of the fields is D gene, J gene, clone size, V gene, CDR3 protein, CDR3 DNA. D genes are given only for firm matches. Clone size is shown for a subset of rows, as once, few, many or a class of expanded clone.

>NA|TRBJ2-3|NA|TRBV7-2
CASSLGSARGGTDTQYF
TGTGCCAGCAGCTTAGGGTCTGCGCGGGGCGGCACAGATACGCAGTATTTT
>TRBD1|TRBJ1-2|NA|TRBV3-1/TRBV3-2
CASSLGQGASGYTF
TGTGCCAGCAGCTTGGGACAGGGGGCGTCTGGCTACACCTTC
>NA|TRBJ2-7|NA|TRBV24-1
CATSDTGSTYEQYF
TGTGCCACCAGTGATACGGGCTCCACCTACGAGCAGTACTTC
>TRBD2|TRBJ2-1|NA|TRBV3-1/TRBV3-2
CASSQGSGGSYNEQFF
TGTGCCAGCAGCCAGGGTAGCGGGGGCTCCTACAATGAGCAGTTCTTC
>NA|TRBJ1-5|NA|TRBV7-2
CASSLDTYSNQPQHF
TGTGCCAGCAGCTTGGACACCTATAGCAATCAGCCCCAGCATTTT
>NA|TRBJ1-3|NA|TRBV30
CAWSFGGGNTIYF
TGTGCCTGGAGTTTTGGTGGCGGAAACACCATATATTTT
>NA|TRBJ2-7|once|TRBV21-1
CASTPPGWDSYEQYF
TGTGCCAGCACCCCTCCGGGTTGGGATTCCTACGAGCAGTACTTC
>TRBD2|TRBJ2-1|once|TRBV19
CASSIPNRGDNEQFF
TGTGCCAGTAGTATCCCCAATCGGGGGGACAATGAGCAGTTCTTC
>NA|TRBJ2-3|NA|TRBV28
CASSLTDTQYF
TGTGCCAGCAGCCTCACAGATACGCAGTATTTT
>TRBD1|TRBJ2-3|few|TRBV11-2
CASSLAGGPADTQYF
TGTGCCAGCAGCCTCGCAGGGGGCCCGGCAGATACGCAGTATTTT
>NA|TRBJ2-7|NA|TRBV9
CASSVAANSYEQYF
TGTGCCAGCAGCGTAGCAGCGAACTCCTACGAGCAGTACTTC
>NA|TRBJ1-5|NA|TRBV5-6
CASSPRGLGQPQHF
TGTGCCAGCAGCCCCCGCGGCCTCGGGCAGCCCCAGCATTTT
>TRBD1|TRBJ1-6|NA|TRBV5-4
CASSAWDRGRSPLHF
TGTGCCAGCAGCGCCTGGGACAGGGGGCGTTCACCCCTCCACTTT
>NA|TRBJ1-2|NA|TRBV19
CASSSPHREANYGYTF
TGTGCCAGTAGTAGCCCACACCGCGAAGCTAACTATGGCTACACCTTC
>NA|TRBJ1-3|NA|TRBV5-8
CASSHRGGPSGNTIYF
TGTGCCAGCAGCCACCGGGGAGGGCCCTCTGGAAACACCATATATTTT
>NA|TRBJ2-5|NA|TRBV6-5
CASRFPGEETQYF
TGTGCCAGCAGATTTCCAGGGGAGGAGACCCAGTACTTC
>NA|TRBJ2-1|NA|TRBV12-3/TRBV12-4
CASGTGYNEQFF
TGTGCCAGCGGTACAGGGTACAATGAGCAGTTCTTC
>TRBD1|TRBJ2-1|NA|TRBV5-1
CATAPGQDYNEQFF
TGCGCCACAGCACCGGGACAGGACTACAATGAGCAGTTCTTC
>TRBD1|TRBJ2-1|NA|TRBV3-1/TRBV3-2
CASSQGTGGTEQFF
TGTGCCAGCAGCCAAGGGACAGGGGGCACTGAGCAGTTCTTC
>TRBD1|TRBJ2-3|once|TRBV5-8
CATRDRGTNTQYF
TGTGCCACCCGGGACAGGGGCACGAATACGCAGTATTTT
>NA|TRBJ1-1|NA|TRBV5-1
CASSSQGVGTEAFF
TGCGCCAGCAGCTCCCAGGGTGTTGGCACTGAAGCTTTCTTT
>NA|TRBJ1-1|NA|TRBV5-3
CAIQRGRGNTEAFF
TGTGCCATCCAAAGAGGGCGGGGGAACACTGAAGCTTTCTTT
>NA|TRBJ2-3|few|TRBV11-2
CASSPGTDTQYF
TGTGCCAGCAGCCCTGGAACAGATACGCAGTATTTT
>NA|TRBJ2-2|NA|TRBV2
CASSVGQAGSTGELFF
TGTGCCAGCAGTGTAGGGCAGGCGGGAAGCACCGGGGAGCTGTTTTTT
>TRBD1|TRBJ2-2|once|TRBV19
CASSPTTGGYTGELFF
TGTGCCAGTAGTCCAACGACAGGGGGCTATACCGGGGAGCTGTTTTTT
>TRBD1|TRBJ2-1|NA|TRBV18
CASSAEQGAGNEQFF
TGTGCCAGCTCCGCAGAACAGGGGGCGGGCAATGAGCAGTTCTTC
>NA|TRBJ1-2|NA|TRBV7-2
CASSLVGGRPYGYTF
TGTGCCAGCAGCTTAGTGGGAGGGCGTCCCTATGGCTACACCTTC
>NA|TRBJ1-5|NA|TRBV28
CASSLGHPGNQPQHF
TGTGCCAGCAGTTTGGGACATCCTGGCAATCAGCCCCAGCATTTT
>NA|TRBJ1-2|once|TRBV27
CASRQRAHAHGYTF
TGTGCCAGCCGCCAACGGGCGCACGCTCATGGCTACACCTTC
>NA|TRBJ1-1|NA|TRBV3-1/TRBV3-2
CASSQSRTSEAFF
TGTGCCAGCAGCCAATCTCGGACATCTGAAGCTTTCTTT
>TRBD1|TRBJ1-2|NA|TRBV6-5
CASSYSPGTGGGYTF
TGTGCCAGCAGTTACTCCCCTGGGACAGGTGGCGGCTACACCTTC
>NA|TRBJ1-5|few|TRBV9
CASSPGVGRDRNQPQHF
TGTGCCAGCAGCCCAGGAGTGGGCAGGGATAGGAATCAGCCCCAGCATTTT
>NA|TRBJ1-1|once|TRBV5-8
CASSPTGGLNTEAFF
TGTGCCAGCAGCCCCACGGGCGGACTAAACACTGAAGCTTTCTTT
>NA|TRBJ2-7|NA|TRBV25-1
CASSEFKAANTGYEQYF
TGTGCCAGCAGTGAATTTAAAGCGGCCAATACGGGCTACGAGCAGTACTTC
>TRBD1|TRBJ1-2|once|TRBV6-5
CASSYSGGTGDGYTF
TGTGCCAGCAGTTACTCAGGTGGGACAGGGGATGGCTACACCTTC
>NA|TRBJ1-6|many|TRBV2
CASMSRDNSPLHF
TGTGCCAGCATGTCCAGAGATAATTCACCCCTCCACTTT
>TRBD1|TRBJ1-1|NA|TRBV19
CASSRQGAYTEAFF
TGTGCCAGTAGTAGACAGGGGGCCTATACTGAAGCTTTCTTT
>NA|TRBJ2-7|NA|TRBV19
CASSRDLDYEQYF
TGTGCCAGTAGTCGGGACTTAGACTACGAGCAGTACTTC
>NA|TRBJ1-2|NA|TRBV28
CASSWGDYGYTF
TGTGCCAGCAGCTGGGGGGACTATGGCTACACCTTC
>NA|TRBJ2-1|once|TRBV5-1
CASRGGSYNEQFF
TGCGCCAGCAGGGGGGGCTCCTACAATGAGCAGTTCTTC
>NA|TRBJ2-5|NA|TRBV5-1
CASSLMGTPQETQYF
TGCGCCAGCAGCTTGATGGGGACCCCGCAAGAGACCCAGTACTTC
>NA|TRBJ2-1|NA|TRBV11-1
CASSLGTSPHNEQFF
TGTGCCAGCAGCTTAGGAACTAGTCCCCACAATGAGCAGTTCTTC
>NA|TRBJ2-5|NA|TRBV24-1
CATSDYTERQETQYF
TGTGCCACCAGTGATTATACAGAACGCCAAGAGACCCAGTACTTC
>NA|TRBJ2-7|few|TRBV5-1
CASSFGWVSYEQYF
TGCGCCAGCAGCTTTGGATGGGTATCCTACGAGCAGTACTTC
>NA|TRBJ1-3|NA|TRBV7-3
CASSLTPGNTIYF
TGTGCCAGCAGCTTAACTCCCGGAAACACCATATATTTT
>NA|TRBJ2-7|NA|TRBV5-8
CASVVGTAAYEQYF
TGTGCCAGCGTAGTCGGGACGGCGGCATACGAGCAGTACTTC
>NA|TRBJ2-7|NA|TRBV7-8
CAGGDAYEQYF
TGTGCCGGGGGTGACGCCTACGAGCAGTACTTC
>NA|TRBJ1-1|NA|TRBV5-1
CASSLQLSGNTEAFF
TGCGCCAGCAGCTTGCAGTTATCCGGAAACACTGAAGCTTTCTTT
>NA|TRBJ1-2|NA|TRBV28
CASQGNYGYTF
TGTGCCAGTCAGGGTAACTATGGCTACACCTTC
>NA|TRBJ2-3|few|TRBV2
CASSELQITDTQYF
TGTGCCAGCAGTGAATTGCAGATCACAGATACGCAGTATTTT
>NA|TRBJ1-1|once|TRBV30
CAWSAGADTEAFF
TGTGCCTGGAGTGCAGGGGCTGACACTGAAGCTTTCTTT
>NA|TRBJ1-3|once|TRBV5-1
CASSLGGSYSGNTIYF
TGCGCCAGCAGCTTGGGGGGCAGCTACTCTGGAAACACCATATATTTT